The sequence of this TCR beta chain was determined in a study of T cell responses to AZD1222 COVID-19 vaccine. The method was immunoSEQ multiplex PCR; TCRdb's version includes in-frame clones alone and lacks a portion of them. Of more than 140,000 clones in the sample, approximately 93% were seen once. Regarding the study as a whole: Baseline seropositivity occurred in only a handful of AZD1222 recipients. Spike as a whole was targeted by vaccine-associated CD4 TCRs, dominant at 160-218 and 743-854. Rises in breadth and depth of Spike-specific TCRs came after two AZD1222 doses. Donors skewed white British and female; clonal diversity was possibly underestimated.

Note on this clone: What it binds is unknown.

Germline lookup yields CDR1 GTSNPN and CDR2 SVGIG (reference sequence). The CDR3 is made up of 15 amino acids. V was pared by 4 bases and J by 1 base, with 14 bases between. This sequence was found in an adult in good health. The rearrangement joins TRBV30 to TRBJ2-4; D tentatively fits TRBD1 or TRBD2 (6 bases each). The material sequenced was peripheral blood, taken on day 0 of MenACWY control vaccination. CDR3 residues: CAWKGRGPAKNIQYF. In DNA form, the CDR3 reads TGTGCCTGGAAGGGACGGGGGCCGGCCAAAAACATTCAGTACTTC.